This TCR beta chain originates from a study of CD8 T cells in Susac syndrome. Study-wide findings and caveats: TCR sequencing and HLA analysis covered a relatively small number of individuals.

Blood CD8+ and CD4+ T cells underwent high-throughput TCR beta sequencing. Susac syndrome patients met recently defined diagnostic criteria for definite or probable disease. Losses at the gene ends were 4 bases for V and 5 bases for J; bases not matched to a gene: 2. CDR1 and CDR2 from the germline V gene are GTSNPN and SVGIG (reference sequence). The CDR3 loop spans 12 amino acids. RNA in amounts of about 0.45 to 1 ug was reverse transcribed with random hexamers. The authors amplified TCR beta CDR3 across 54 Vbeta and 13 Jbeta using immunoSEQ multiplex PCR. TCRdb re-analysed the immunoSEQ multiplex PCR reads in MiXCR, keeping a single row per CDR3 protein. Of about 120,000 distinct CDR3 sequences detected, roughly 95% appear once; the ten largest clones hold about 0.14%. Comment on this clonotype: Its cognate antigen is unknown.

What was sequenced was CD4+ T cells from PBMCs. The chain is built from TRBV30 and TRBJ2-3, with 8 bases lining up with TRBD2. The receptor's source is a human donor with Susac syndrome. CDR3 region: CAWNLAGDTQYF. Written as DNA, the CDR3 is TGTGCCTGGAACCTAGCGGGAGATACGCAGTATTTT.